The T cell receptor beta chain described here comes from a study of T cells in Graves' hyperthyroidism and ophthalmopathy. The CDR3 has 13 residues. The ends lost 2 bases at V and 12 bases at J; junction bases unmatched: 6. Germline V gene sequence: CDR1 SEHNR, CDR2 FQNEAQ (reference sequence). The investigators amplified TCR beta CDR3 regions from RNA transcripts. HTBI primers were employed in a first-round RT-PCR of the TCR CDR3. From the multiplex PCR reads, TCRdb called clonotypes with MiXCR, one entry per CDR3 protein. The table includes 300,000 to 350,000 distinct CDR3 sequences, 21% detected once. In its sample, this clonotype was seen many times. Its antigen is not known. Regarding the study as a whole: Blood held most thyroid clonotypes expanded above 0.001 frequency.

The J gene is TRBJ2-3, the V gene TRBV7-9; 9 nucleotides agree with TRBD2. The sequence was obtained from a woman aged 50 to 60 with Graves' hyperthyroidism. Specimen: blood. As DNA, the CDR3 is TGTGCCAGCAGCTTAAATCTAGCGGGGTTTCAGTATTTT. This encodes CASSLNLAGFQYF.